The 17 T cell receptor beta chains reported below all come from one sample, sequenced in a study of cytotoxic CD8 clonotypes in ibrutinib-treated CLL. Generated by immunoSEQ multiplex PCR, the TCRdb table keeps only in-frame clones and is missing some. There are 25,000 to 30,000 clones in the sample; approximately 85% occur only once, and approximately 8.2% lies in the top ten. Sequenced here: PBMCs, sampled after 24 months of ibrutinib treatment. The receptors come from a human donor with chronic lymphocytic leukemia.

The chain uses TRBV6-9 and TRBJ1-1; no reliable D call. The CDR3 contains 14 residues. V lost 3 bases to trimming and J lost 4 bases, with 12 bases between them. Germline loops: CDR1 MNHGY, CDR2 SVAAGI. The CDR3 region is CASSYTVVGTEAFF. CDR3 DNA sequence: TGTGCCAGCAGTTACACTGTGGTTGGCACTGAAGCTTTCTTT.

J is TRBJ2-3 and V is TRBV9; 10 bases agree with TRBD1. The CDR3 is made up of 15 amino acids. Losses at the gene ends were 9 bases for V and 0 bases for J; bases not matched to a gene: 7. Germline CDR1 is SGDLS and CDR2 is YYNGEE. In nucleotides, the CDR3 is TGTGCCACCCCCCGACAGGGGGCTAGCACAGATACGCAGTATTTT. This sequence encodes CATPRQGASTDTQYF. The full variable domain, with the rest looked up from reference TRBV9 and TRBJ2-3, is DSGVTQTPKHLITATGQRVTLRCSPRSGDLSVYWYQQSLDQGLQFLIQYYNGEERAKGNILERFSAQQFPDLHSELNLSSLELGDSALYFCATPRQGASTDTQYFGPGTRLTVL.

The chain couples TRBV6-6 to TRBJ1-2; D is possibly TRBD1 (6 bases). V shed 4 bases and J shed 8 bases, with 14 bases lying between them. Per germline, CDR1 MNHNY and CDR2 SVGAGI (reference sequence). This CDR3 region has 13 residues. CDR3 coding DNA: TGTGCCAGCAGTTCGGGGACACGGAGGGGCTACACCTTC. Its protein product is CASSSGTRRGYTF.

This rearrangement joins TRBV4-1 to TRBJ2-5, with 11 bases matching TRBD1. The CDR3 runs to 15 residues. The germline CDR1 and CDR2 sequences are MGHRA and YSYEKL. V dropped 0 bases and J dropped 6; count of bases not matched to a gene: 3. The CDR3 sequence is CASSQEGQGVQTQYF. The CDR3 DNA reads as TGCGCCAGCAGCCAAGAGGGACAGGGGGTCCAGACCCAGTACTTC.

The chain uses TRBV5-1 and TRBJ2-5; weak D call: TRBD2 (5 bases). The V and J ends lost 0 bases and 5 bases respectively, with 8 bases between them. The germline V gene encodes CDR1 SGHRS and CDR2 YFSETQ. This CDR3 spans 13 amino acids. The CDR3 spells CASSLDRGETQYF. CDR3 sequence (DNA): TGCGCCAGCAGCTTGGACCGGGGTGAGACCCAGTACTTC.

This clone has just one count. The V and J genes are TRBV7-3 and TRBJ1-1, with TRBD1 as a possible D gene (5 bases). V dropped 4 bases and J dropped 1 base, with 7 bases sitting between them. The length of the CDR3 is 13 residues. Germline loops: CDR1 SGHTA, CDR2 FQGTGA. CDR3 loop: CASSSGANTEAFF. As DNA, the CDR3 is TGTGCCAGCAGCTCCGGGGCGAACACTGAAGCTTTCTTT. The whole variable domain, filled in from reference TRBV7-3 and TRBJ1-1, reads GAGVSQTPSNKVTEKGKYVELRCDPISGHTALYWYRQSLGQGPEFLIYFQGTGAADDSGLPNDRFFAVRPEGSVSTLKIQRTERGDSAVYLCASSSGANTEAFFGQGTRLTVV.

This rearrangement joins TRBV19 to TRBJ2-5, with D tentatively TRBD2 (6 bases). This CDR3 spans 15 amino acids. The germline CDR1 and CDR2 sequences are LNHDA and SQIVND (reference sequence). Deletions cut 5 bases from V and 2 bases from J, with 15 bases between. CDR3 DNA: TGTGCCAGTAGTCTAGCTCTGGGGGGTCAAGAGACCCAGTACTTC. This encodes CASSLALGGQETQYF.

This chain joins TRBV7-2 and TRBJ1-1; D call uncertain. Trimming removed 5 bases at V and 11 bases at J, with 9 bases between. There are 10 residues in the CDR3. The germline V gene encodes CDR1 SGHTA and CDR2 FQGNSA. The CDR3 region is CASSPPEAFF. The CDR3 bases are TGTGCCAGCAGCCCCCCCGAGGCTTTCTTT. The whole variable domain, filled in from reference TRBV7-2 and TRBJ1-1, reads GAGVSQSPSNKVTEKGKDVELRCDPISGHTALYWYRQSLGQGLEFLIYFQGNSAPDKSGLPSDRFSAERTGGSVSTLTIQRTQQEDSAVYLCASSPPEAFFGQGTRLTVV.

The DNA for the CDR3 is TGTGCCTGGTCGGGACAGGGGGCGTTTGGCTACACCTTC. Protein sequence: CAWSGQGAFGYTF. This rearrangement joins TRBV30 to TRBJ1-2; the match to TRBD1 covers 12 bases. CDR3 length: 13 amino acids. Trimming cost V 5 bases and J 7 bases; bases outside gene matches: 5. Germline-derived CDR1 and CDR2 are GTSNPN and SVGIG (reference sequence).

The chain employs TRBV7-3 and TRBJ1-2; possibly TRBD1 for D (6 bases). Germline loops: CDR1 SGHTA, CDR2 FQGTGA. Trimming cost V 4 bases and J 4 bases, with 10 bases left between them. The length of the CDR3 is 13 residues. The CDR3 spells CASSSQGIYGYTF. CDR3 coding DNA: TGTGCCAGCAGCTCCCAGGGGATCTATGGCTACACCTTC. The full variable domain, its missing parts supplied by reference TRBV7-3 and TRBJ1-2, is GAGVSQTPSNKVTEKGKYVELRCDPISGHTALYWYRQSLGQGPEFLIYFQGTGAADDSGLPNDRFFAVRPEGSVSTLKIQRTERGDSAVYLCASSSQGIYGYTFGSGTRLTVV.

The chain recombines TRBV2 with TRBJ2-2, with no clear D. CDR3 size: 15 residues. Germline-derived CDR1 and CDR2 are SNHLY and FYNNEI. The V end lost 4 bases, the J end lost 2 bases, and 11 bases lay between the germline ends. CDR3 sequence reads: CASSGRSRNTGELFF. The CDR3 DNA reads TGTGCCAGCAGTGGACGGAGCCGAAACACCGGGGAGCTGTTTTTT.

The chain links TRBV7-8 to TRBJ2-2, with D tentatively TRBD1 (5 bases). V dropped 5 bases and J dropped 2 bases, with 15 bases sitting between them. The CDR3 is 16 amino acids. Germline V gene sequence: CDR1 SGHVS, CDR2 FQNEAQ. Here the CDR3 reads CASSPETGANTGELFF. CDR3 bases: TGTGCCAGCAGCCCAGAAACAGGAGCAAACACCGGGGAGCTGTTTTTT.

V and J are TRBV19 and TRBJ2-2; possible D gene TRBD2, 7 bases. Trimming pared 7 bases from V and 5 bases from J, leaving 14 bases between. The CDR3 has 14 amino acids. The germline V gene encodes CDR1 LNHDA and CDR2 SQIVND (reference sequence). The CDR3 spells CASNTGGFTGELFF. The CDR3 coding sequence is TGTGCCAGTAACACGGGGGGCTTTACCGGGGAGCTGTTTTTT.

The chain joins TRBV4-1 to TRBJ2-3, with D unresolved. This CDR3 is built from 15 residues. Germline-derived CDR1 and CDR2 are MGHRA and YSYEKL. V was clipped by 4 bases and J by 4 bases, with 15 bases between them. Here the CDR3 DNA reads TGCGCCAGCAGCCTCACGACCCATTCGCCAGATACGCAGTATTTT. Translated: CASSLTTHSPDTQYF.

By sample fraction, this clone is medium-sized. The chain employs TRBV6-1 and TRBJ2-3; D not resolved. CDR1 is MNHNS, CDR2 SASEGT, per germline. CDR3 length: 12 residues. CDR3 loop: CLAKGSTDTQYF. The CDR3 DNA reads TGTCTGGCTAAGGGTAGCACAGATACGCAGTATTTT.

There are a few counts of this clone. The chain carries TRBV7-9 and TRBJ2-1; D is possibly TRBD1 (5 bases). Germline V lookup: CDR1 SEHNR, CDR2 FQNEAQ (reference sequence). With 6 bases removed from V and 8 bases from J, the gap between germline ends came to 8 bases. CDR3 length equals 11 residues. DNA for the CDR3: TGTGCCAGCAGGCAGGGCTATGAGCAGTTCTTC. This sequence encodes CASRQGYEQFF.

The CDR3 loop is CASSFSGTGGINTEAFF. The CDR3 nucleotides read TGTGCCAGCAGCTTCTCCGGGACAGGGGGCATAAACACTGAAGCTTTCTTT. V is TRBV11-2 and J is TRBJ1-1, with 12 bases that match TRBD1. The length of the CDR3 is 17 residues. Germline assignment: CDR1 SGHAT and CDR2 FQNNGV. The ends lost 3 bases at V and 2 bases at J; junction bases unmatched: 7.